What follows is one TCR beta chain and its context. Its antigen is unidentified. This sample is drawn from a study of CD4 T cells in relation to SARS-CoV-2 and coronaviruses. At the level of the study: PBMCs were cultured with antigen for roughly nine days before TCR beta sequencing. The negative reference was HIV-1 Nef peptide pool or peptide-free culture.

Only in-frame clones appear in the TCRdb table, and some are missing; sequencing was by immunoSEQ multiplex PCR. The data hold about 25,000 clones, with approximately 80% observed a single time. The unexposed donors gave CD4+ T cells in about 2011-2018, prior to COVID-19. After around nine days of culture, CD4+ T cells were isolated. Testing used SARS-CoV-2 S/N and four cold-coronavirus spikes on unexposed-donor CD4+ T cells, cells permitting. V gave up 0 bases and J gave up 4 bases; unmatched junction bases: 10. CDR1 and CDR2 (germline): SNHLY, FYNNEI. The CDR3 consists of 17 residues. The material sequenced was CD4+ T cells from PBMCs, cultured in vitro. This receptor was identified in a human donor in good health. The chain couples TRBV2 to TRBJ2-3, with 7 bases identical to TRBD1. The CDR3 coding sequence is TGTGCCAGCAGTGAAGCGGTCGGGACAGCCCTAGCAGATACGCAGTATTTT. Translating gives CASSEAVGTALADTQYF.